The rows below give T cell receptor beta chains drawn from one sample of a study of shared clonotypes between healthy human individuals. The table came from immunoSEQ multiplex PCR; TCRdb's copy has only in-frame clones and leaves some out. Found here are hundreds of thousands of clones, 95% of them singletons; the top ten hold about 0.11%. The source material was naive CD8+ T cells sorted from blood. All receptors derive from a woman aged 25 to 39 in good health. Both conserved end residues are part of each CDR3. The D gene is left open where the match is weak.

J gene | V gene | D gene | CDR3 DNA | CDR3 protein
TRBJ2-7 | TRBV28 | TRBD2 | TGTGCCAGCAGTCCCTACGGCGGGGGCGAGCAGTACTTC | CASSPYGGGEQYF
TRBJ1-1 | TRBV7-9 | - | TGTGCCAGCACCGACGACCCTGAAGCTTTCTTT | CASTDDPEAFF
TRBJ2-7 | TRBV6-6 | TRBD2 | TGTGCCAGCAGTTACACAGCGGGAGCCCCCTACGAGCAGTACTTC | CASSYTAGAPYEQYF
TRBJ2-3 | TRBV28 | TRBD2 | TGTGCCAGCAGAGGGACTCAGTTTCGGACTAGCGGGACTCAAAAACTTAGCACAGATACGCAGTATTTT | CASRGTQFRTSGTQKLSTDTQYF
TRBJ2-1 | TRBV25-1 | - | TGTGCCAGCAGTGCCCCGGGACTGGGCTACAATGAGCAGTTCTTC | CASSAPGLGYNEQFF
TRBJ1-6 | TRBV9 | - | TGTGCCAGCAGCGTAGGTTGGGCAGAAGATTCACCCCTCCACTTT | CASSVGWAEDSPLHF
TRBJ2-7 | TRBV13 | - | TGTGCCAGCAGCTTAGGACAGTCCTTGTACGAGCAGTACTTC | CASSLGQSLYEQYF
TRBJ2-7 | TRBV13 | TRBD2 | TGTGCCAGCAGCTTAGACACTAGCGGGGGAGCCTACGAGCAGTACTTC | CASSLDTSGGAYEQYF
TRBJ1-1 | TRBV5-5 | - | TGTGCCAGCAGCTTGGGATTGAACACTGAAGCTTTCTTT | CASSLGLNTEAFF
TRBJ2-1 | TRBV4-1 | TRBD2 | TGCGCCAGCAGCCAGCGGAGCGGGAGTTCCTACTACAATGAGCAGTTCTTC | CASSQRSGSSYYNEQFF
TRBJ1-2 | TRBV7-8 | - | TGTGCCAGCAGCTTAGTTCTCGAAGGACAAATGGGCTACACCTTC | CASSLVLEGQMGYTF